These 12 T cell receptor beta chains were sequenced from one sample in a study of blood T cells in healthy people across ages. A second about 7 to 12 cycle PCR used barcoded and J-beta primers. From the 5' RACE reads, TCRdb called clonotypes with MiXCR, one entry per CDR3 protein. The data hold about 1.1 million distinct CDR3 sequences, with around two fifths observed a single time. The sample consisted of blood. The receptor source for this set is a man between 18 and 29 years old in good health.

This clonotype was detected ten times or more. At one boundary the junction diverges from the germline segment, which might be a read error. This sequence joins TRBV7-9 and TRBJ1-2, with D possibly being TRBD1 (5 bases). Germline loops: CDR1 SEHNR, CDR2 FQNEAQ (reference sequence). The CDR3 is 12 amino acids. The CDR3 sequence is CASSLEGVGYTF. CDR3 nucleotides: TGTGCCAGCAGTTTAGAAGGGGTTGGCTACACCTTC.

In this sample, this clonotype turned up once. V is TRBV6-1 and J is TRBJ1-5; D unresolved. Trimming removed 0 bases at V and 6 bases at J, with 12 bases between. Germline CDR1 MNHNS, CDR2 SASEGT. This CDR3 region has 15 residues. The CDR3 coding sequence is TGTGCCAGCAGTGAAGCGGGGAACAGATTTCAGCCCCAGCATTTT. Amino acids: CASSEAGNRFQPQHF.

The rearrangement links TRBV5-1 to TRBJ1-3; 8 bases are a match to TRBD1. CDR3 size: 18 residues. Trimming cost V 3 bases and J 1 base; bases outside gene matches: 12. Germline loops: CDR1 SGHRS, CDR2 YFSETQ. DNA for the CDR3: TGCGCCAGCAGCTCCCTCCCCGGACAGGGCCGTTCTGGAAACACCATATATTTT. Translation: CASSSLPGQGRSGNTIYF. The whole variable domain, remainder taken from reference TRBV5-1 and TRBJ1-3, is KAGVTQTPRYLIKTRGQQVTLSCSPISGHRSVSWYQQTPGQGLQFLFEYFSETQRNKGNFPGRFSGRQFSNSRSEMNVSTLELGDSALYLCASSSLPGQGRSGNTIYFGEGSWLTVV.

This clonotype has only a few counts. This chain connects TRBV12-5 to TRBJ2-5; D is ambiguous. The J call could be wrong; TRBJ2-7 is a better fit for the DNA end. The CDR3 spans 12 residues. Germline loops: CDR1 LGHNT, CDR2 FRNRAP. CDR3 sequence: CASGPNSHEQYF. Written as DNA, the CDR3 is TGTGCTAGTGGCCCTAACAGCCACGAGCAGTACTTC.

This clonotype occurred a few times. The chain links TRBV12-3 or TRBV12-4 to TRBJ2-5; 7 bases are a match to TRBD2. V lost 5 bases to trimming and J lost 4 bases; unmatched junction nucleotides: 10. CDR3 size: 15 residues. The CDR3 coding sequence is TGTGCCAGCAGTCCCCCATTAGCGGGTCCAGAGACCCAGTACTTC. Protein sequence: CASSPPLAGPETQYF.

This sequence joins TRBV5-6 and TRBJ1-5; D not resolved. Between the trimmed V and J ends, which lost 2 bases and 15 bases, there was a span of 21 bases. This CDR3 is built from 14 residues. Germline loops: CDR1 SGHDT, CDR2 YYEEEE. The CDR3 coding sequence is TGTGCCAGCAGCTTCCGGGGTAGGCTGGGAACCCCGCATTTT. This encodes CASSFRGRLGTPHF. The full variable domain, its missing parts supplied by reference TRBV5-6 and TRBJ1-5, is DAGVTQSPTHLIKTRGQQVTLRCSPKSGHDTVSWYQQALGQGPQFIFQYYEEEERQRGNFPDRFSGHQFPNYSSELNVNALLLGDSALYLCASSFRGRLGTPHFGDGTRLSIL.

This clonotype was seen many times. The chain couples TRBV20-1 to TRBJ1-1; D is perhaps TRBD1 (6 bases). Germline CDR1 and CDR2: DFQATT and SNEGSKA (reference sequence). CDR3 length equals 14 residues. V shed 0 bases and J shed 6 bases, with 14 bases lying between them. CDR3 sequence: CSAREGAWDPEAFF. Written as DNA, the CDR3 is TGCAGTGCTAGAGAGGGGGCTTGGGACCCTGAAGCTTTCTTT.

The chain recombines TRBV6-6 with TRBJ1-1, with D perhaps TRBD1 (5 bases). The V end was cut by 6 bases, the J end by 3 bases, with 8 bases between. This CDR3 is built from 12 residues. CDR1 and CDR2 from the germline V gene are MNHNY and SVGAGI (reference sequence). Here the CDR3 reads CASRQGDTEAFF. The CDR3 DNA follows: TGTGCCAGCAGACAAGGGGACACTGAAGCTTTCTTT.

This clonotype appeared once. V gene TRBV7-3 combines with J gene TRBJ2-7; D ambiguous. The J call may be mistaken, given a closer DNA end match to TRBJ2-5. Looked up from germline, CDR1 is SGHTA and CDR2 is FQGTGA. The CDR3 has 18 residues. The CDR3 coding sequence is TGTGCCAGCAGCTTAATCGGTTCAGACCTTAAATACGGGGAGACCCAGTACTTC. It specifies CASSLIGSDLKYGETQYF.

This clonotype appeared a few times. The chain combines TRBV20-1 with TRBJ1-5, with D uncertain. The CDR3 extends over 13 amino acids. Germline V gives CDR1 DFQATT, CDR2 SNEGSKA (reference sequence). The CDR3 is CSAPKESDQPQHF. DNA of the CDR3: TGCAGCGCCCCCAAGGAGAGTGATCAGCCCCAGCATTTT.

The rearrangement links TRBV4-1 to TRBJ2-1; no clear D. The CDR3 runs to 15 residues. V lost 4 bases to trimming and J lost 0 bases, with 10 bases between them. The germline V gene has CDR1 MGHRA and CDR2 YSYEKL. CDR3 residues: CASSRVARSYNEQFF. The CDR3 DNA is TGCGCCAGCAGCCGAGTCGCTCGCTCCTACAATGAGCAGTTCTTC.

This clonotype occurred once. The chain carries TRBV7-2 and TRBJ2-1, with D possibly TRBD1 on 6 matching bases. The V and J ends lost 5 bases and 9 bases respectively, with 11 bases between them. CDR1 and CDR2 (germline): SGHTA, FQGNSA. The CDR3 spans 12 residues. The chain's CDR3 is CTSSPGQLEQFF. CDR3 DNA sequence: TGTACCAGCAGCCCGGGACAACTTGAGCAGTTCTTC. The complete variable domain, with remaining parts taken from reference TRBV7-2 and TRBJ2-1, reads GAGVSQSPSNKVTEKGKDVELRCDPISGHTALYWYRQSLGQGLEFLIYFQGNSAPDKSGLPSDRFSAERTGGSVSTLTIQRTQQEDSAVYLCTSSPGQLEQFFGPGTRLTVL.